These 21 T cell receptor beta chains originate from one sample sequenced in a study of T cell clonality in common variable immunodeficiency. Assay: immunoSEQ multiplex PCR; the TCRdb copy retains only in-frame clones and omits some. The repertoire consists of about 60,000 clones, none detected only once. The sequencing input was peripheral blood mononuclear cells. These receptors all come from a person aged 18 to 75 in good health.

On this clone itself: The read halts 3 residues ahead of the CDR3 end, with the missing end drawn from the germline J gene. This chain joins TRBV5-6 and TRBJ2-7; the D gene could be TRBD1 or TRBD2 (6 bases each). The CDR3 runs to 15 residues. Germline CDR1 is SGHDT and CDR2 is YYEEEE. V gave up 1 base and J gave up 5 bases, with 16 bases separating them. This chain's CDR3 is CASSLHGGGGHEQYF. CDR3 bases read: TGTGCCAGCAGCTTGCATGGAGGGGGTGGACACGAG. The whole variable domain, filled in from reference TRBV5-6 and TRBJ2-7, reads DAGVTQSPTHLIKTRGQQVTLRCSPKSGHDTVSWYQQALGQGPQFIFQYYEEEERQRGNFPDRFSGHQFPNYSSELNVNALLLGDSALYLCASSLHGGGGHEQYFGPGTRLTVT.

In this sample, this clone turned up many times. Sequencing ends 3 residues short of the CDR3 end; the germline J gene provides the rest. The gene calls are TRBV10-3 and TRBJ1-1; 9 bases map to TRBD1. There are 12 residues in the CDR3. V was clipped by 11 bases and J by 5 bases; unmatched bases: 6. CDR1 ENHRY and CDR2 SYGVKD come from the germline V gene. CDR3 DNA (partial): TGTGCCGCCCGGGACAGGGAGACTGAA. This gives the protein CAARDRETE. The whole CDR3 protein reads CAARDRETEAFF.

This clone was seen ten or more times. The read ends 3 residues before the CDR3 terminus; that terminus is restored from the germline J gene. In the same sample, other DNA sequences code for this CDR3. The chain joins TRBV5-1 to TRBJ2-2; 9 nucleotides agree with TRBD1. CDR1 and CDR2 (germline): SGHRS, YFSETQ. This CDR3 comprises 16 residues. With 0 bases clipped from V and 2 bases from J, the junction kept 2 bases outside the gene matches. CDR3 protein: CASSLGGQGNTGELFF. Incomplete CDR3 DNA: TGCGCCAGCAGCTTGGGGGGACAGGGTAACACCGGGGAG.

This clone was detected many times. The sequenced fragment ends 3 residues before the CDR3 boundary, so the rest is inferred from the germline J gene. V is TRBV30 and J is TRBJ2-3; no definite D call. Germline values: CDR1 GTSNPN, CDR2 SVGIG (reference sequence). This CDR3 spans 13 amino acids. The V end lost 4 bases, the J end lost 5 bases, and 13 bases lay between the germline ends. The CDR3 DNA, read in part, is TGTGCCTGGACCACTCAAACGGGAGATACG. It encodes CAWTTQTGDT. The complete CDR3 reads CAWTTQTGDTQYF.

Many counts were recorded for this clone. The read finishes 3 residues shy of the CDR3 end, and the germline J gene is used to complete it. The V and J genes are TRBV19 and TRBJ2-3, with 10 bases aligning to TRBD2. J was trimmed by 1 base and V by 7 bases; bases with no gene match: 11. The CDR3 loop spans 17 amino acids. From germline, CDR1 is LNHDA and CDR2 SQIVND (reference sequence). Partial CDR3 DNA: TGTGCCAGTACTCGCTCCCCCGGACTAGCGGGCACAGATACG. Residues: CASTRSPGLAGTDT. The complete CDR3 protein is CASTRSPGLAGTDTQYF. The complete variable domain, with remaining parts taken from reference TRBV19 and TRBJ2-3, reads DGGITQSPKYLFRKEGQNVTLSCEQNLNHDAMYWYRQDPGQGLRLIYYSQIVNDFQKGDIAEGYSVSREKKESFPLTVTSAQKNPTAFYLCASTRSPGLAGTDTQYFGPGTRLTVL.

At least ten counts were recorded for this clone. From the germline J gene comes the end of the CDR3, since the read stops 3 residues before it. The chain joins TRBV20-1 to TRBJ2-7, with a weak D call TRBD2 (6 bases). The CDR3 contains 13 residues. Germline V CDR1 and CDR2: DFQATT, SNEGSKA (reference sequence). The germline V and J ends were trimmed by 3 bases and 6 bases, with 15 bases remaining between them. The sequenced part of the CDR3 DNA is TGCAGTGCTAGGGTCTCTAGCGCCGGCGAG. Its protein is CSARVSSAGE. The full CDR3 sequence reads CSARVSSAGEQYF.

This clone was seen at least ten times. The read stops 3 residues short of the end of the CDR3; the missing end is completed from the germline J gene. This chain links TRBV9 with TRBJ2-7; possibly TRBD2 for D (6 bases). Trimming shortened V by 0 bases and J by 3 bases, and 13 bases separated the two germline ends. CDR3 length equals 15 residues. Per the germline V gene, CDR1 is SGDLS and CDR2 is YYNGEE. The part of the CDR3 DNA that was read is TGTGCCAGCAGCGTAGGGGCAGCGGACTACTACGAG. Its translation is CASSVGAADYYE. The complete CDR3 protein is CASSVGAADYYEQYF. Complete variable domain (other parts from reference TRBV9 and TRBJ2-7): DSGVTQTPKHLITATGQRVTLRCSPRSGDLSVYWYQQSLDQGLQFLIQYYNGEERAKGNILERFSAQQFPDLHSELNLSSLELGDSALYFCASSVGAADYYEQYFGPGTRLTVT.

This clone was detected ten times or more. The read finishes 3 residues shy of the CDR3 end, and the germline J gene is used to complete it. The chain has TRBV7-2 and TRBJ2-3; 7 bases map to TRBD2. Germline V gene sequence: CDR1 SGHTA, CDR2 FQGNSA. The trim removed 5 bases at V and 4 bases at J, leaving 6 bases unmatched. This CDR3 spans 14 amino acids. The DNA read from the CDR3 is TGTGCCAGCAGCCCCTCTAGCGGTCCAGATACG. It specifies CASSPSSGPDT. From start to end, the CDR3 is CASSPSSGPDTQYF.

This clone was recorded at least ten times. The read ends 3 residues early relative to the CDR3; the germline J gene fills the gap. J is TRBJ2-5 and V is TRBV5-1; TRBD1 matches 7 bases. This CDR3 spans 13 amino acids. The V gene end was trimmed by 1 base and the J gene end by 5 bases; junction bases not matched to a gene: 2. In germline, CDR1 is SGHRS, CDR2 YFSETQ. CDR3 bases read: TGCGCCAGCAGCTTGACAGGGGTCGAGACC. It translates to CASSLTGVET. The full CDR3 is CASSLTGVETQYF.

This clone was counted ten times or more. The sequence runs out 3 residues before the end of the CDR3; the remainder is reconstructed from the germline J gene. This chain joins TRBV5-4 and TRBJ2-1; the match to TRBD2 covers 8 bases. CDR1 is SGHNT and CDR2 is YYREEE in the germline V gene (reference sequence). The ends lost 0 bases at V and 6 bases at J; junction bases unmatched: 5. CDR3 length: 15 residues. The CDR3 sequence: CASSLGGTRGNEQFF. CDR3 DNA (partial): TGTGCCAGCAGCTTGGGGGGGACTAGGGGCAATGAG.

This clone came up many times. The read finishes 3 residues shy of the CDR3 end, and the germline J gene is used to complete it. J is TRBJ2-4 and V is TRBV16; 8 nucleotides align to TRBD1. J lost 0 bases, V lost 2 bases, and 0 bases had no gene match. CDR1 KGHSY and CDR2 FQNENV come from the germline V gene. This CDR3 is built from 15 residues. The covered CDR3 bases are TGTGCCAGCAGCCAAACAGGGGGAGCCAAAAACATT. This encodes CASSQTGGAKNI. The CDR3 reads in full as CASSQTGGAKNIQYF.

This clone was detected ten times or more. Read sequence stops 3 residues before the CDR3 end, and the germline J gene provides the missing end. V usage is TRBV7-2 and J usage is TRBJ2-1, with D possibly TRBD1 on 5 matching bases. CDR3 length: 15 residues. The V end was cut by 4 bases, the J end by 2 bases, with 12 bases between. The germline gives CDR1 SGHTA, CDR2 FQGNSA. The CDR3 loop reads CASSSTGYTYNEQFF. The covered CDR3 bases are TGTGCCAGCAGCTCAACAGGCTACACCTACAATGAG.

At least ten counts were recorded for this clone. The read gets to within 3 residues of the CDR3 end, and the germline J gene fills in the rest. The rearrangement joins TRBV5-4 to TRBJ1-1, with no clear D. The CDR3 runs 13 residues. V shed 1 base and J shed 4 bases, with 8 bases lying between them. CDR1 SGHNT and CDR2 YYREEE come from the germline V gene (reference sequence). CDR3 DNA, as far as it was read: TGTGCCAGCAGCTTGCAGGCAGCCACTGAA. Translated: CASSLQAATE. The CDR3 in full is CASSLQAATEAFF.

About this clone: With the read ending 3 residues before the CDR3 end, the germline J gene is used to fill in that end. The chain has TRBV6-2 or TRBV6-3 and TRBJ1-5; D gene ambiguous. Trimming cost V 4 bases and J 7 bases, with 8 bases left between them. Per germline, CDR1 MNHEY and CDR2 SVGEGT. The CDR3 extends over 12 amino acids. This CDR3 reads CASSSLGQPQHF. The part of the CDR3 DNA that was read is TGTGCCAGCAGTTCCCTTGGCCAGCCC.

This clone was found many times. The read gets to within 3 residues of the CDR3 end, and the germline J gene fills in the rest. The chain carries TRBV6-1 and TRBJ2-5; D is perhaps TRBD1 (5 bases). CDR3 length: 14 amino acids. V dropped 2 bases and J dropped 3 bases, with 10 bases sitting between them. CDR1 and CDR2 from the germline V gene are MNHNS and SASEGT. This CDR3 reads CASSEWGEEETQYF. CDR3 bases read: TGTGCCAGCAGTGAATGGGGCGAGGAAGAGACC.

This clone was observed many times. The read ends 3 residues shy of where the CDR3 ends; the end is completed using the germline J gene. V is TRBV12-3 or TRBV12-4 and J is TRBJ1-6; D gene unclear. This CDR3 has 13 amino acids. The germline V and J ends were trimmed by 1 base and 7 bases, with 5 bases remaining between them. CDR3 region: CASSLDANSPLHF. Incomplete CDR3 DNA: TGTGCCAGCAGTTTAGATGCGAATTCACCC.

This clone has just a few counts. The sequence runs out 3 residues before the end of the CDR3; the remainder is reconstructed from the germline J gene. The chain employs TRBV11-2 and TRBJ1-2, with no clear D. Germline CDR1 reads SGHAT; CDR2 reads FQNNGV. Trimming shortened V by 5 bases and J by 5 bases, and 9 bases separated the two germline ends. The CDR3 totals 12 residues. CDR3 protein: CASSGGLYGYTF. Incomplete CDR3 DNA: TGTGCCAGCAGCGGCGGTTTGTATGGC.

In its sample, this clone was seen many times. The observed sequence ends 3 residues before the CDR3 terminus, with the missing tail filled in from the germline J gene. The chain employs TRBV4-1 and TRBJ2-3, with D tentatively TRBD1 or TRBD2 (5 bases each). The CDR3 length is 15 residues. CDR1 and CDR2 from the germline V gene are MGHRA and YSYEKL. V dropped 4 bases and J dropped 0 bases, with 11 bases sitting between them. The chain's CDR3 is CASSRPGSSTDTQYF. The CDR3 bases that were read are TGCGCCAGCAGCCGACCAGGGAGCAGCACAGATACG.

This clone was recorded many times. The read terminates 3 residues before the CDR3 end, so the remaining end is supplied by the germline J gene. This chain connects TRBV28 to TRBJ1-4; TRBD1 aligns across 7 bases. Germline V gives CDR1 MDHEN, CDR2 SYDVKM. V shed 4 bases, J shed 10 bases, and the junction held 9 bases outside the gene matches. The length of the CDR3 is 14 residues. CDR3 protein: CASSSQGGTAKLFF. The CDR3 bases that were read are TGTGCCAGCAGTTCCCAAGGGGGGACAGCAAAA. Together with reference TRBV28 and TRBJ1-4, the CDR3 gives the full variable domain: DVKVTQSSRYLVKRTGEKVFLECVQDMDHENMFWYRQDPGLGLRLIYFSYDVKMKEKGDIPEGYSVSREKKERFSLILESASTNQTSMYLCASSSQGGTAKLFFGSGTQLSVL.

Ten or more counts support this clone. The sequence runs out 3 residues before the end of the CDR3; the remainder is reconstructed from the germline J gene. The gene calls are TRBV20-1 and TRBJ2-3, with a weak D call TRBD2 (5 bases). V was cut by 3 bases and J by 4 bases, with 11 bases left in between. The CDR3 spans 13 residues. Germline lookup yields CDR1 DFQATT and CDR2 SNEGSKA (reference sequence). CDR3 loop: CSASRSGADTQYF. The CDR3 DNA, read in part, is TGCAGTGCTAGTCGGAGCGGCGCAGATACG.

Turning to this clone: The CDR3 goes on 3 residues after the read ends, and that part is filled in from the germline J gene. The sample has other DNA sequences that encode this CDR3 too. The V gene is TRBV2, the J gene TRBJ2-7, with 11 nucleotides matching TRBD2. Trimming removed 4 bases from V and 0 bases from J; junction bases left unmatched: 11. This CDR3 is built from 18 residues. CDR1 is SNHLY and CDR2 is FYNNEI in the germline V gene. This chain's CDR3 is CASSVPRTSGLSSYEQYF. CDR3 DNA, as far as it was read: TGTGCCAGCAGTGTGCCGCGGACTAGCGGGCTAAGCTCCTACGAG.